This T cell receptor (beta chain) is drawn from a study of T cell responses to AZD1222 COVID-19 vaccine. General study results and limits: Spike-specific TCR depth and breadth grew after two AZD1222 doses.

Sequencing was performed with immunoSEQ multiplex PCR; in TCRdb, only in-frame clones are kept and a portion is missing. Among around 160,000 clones, 94% were seen once, and the ten largest hold 4.5% to 5.5%. The CDR3 runs to 16 residues. Germline loops: CDR1 KGHSH, CDR2 LQKENI. The V and J ends lost 3 bases and 0 bases respectively, with 12 bases between them. Remarks on this clone: Its cognate antigen is unknown.

Second-dose groups at about 4 or about 12 weeks were pooled. This sequence originates from an adult who received the AZD1222 COVID-19 vaccine. The chain combines TRBV18 with TRBJ1-3; D is ambiguous. The sequencing here drew on peripheral blood, taken 28 days after the second AZD1222 dose. CDR3 in DNA: TGTGCCAGCTCACCTGCGGGAGCTAGCTCTGGAAACACCATATATTTT. This encodes CASSPAGASSGNTIYF. Together with reference TRBV18 and TRBJ1-3, the CDR3 gives the full variable domain: NAGVMQNPRHLVRRRGQEARLRCSPMKGHSHVYWYRQLPEEGLKFMVYLQKENIIDESGMPKERFSAEFPKEGPSILRIQQVVRGDSAAYFCASSPAGASSGNTIYFGEGSWLTVV.